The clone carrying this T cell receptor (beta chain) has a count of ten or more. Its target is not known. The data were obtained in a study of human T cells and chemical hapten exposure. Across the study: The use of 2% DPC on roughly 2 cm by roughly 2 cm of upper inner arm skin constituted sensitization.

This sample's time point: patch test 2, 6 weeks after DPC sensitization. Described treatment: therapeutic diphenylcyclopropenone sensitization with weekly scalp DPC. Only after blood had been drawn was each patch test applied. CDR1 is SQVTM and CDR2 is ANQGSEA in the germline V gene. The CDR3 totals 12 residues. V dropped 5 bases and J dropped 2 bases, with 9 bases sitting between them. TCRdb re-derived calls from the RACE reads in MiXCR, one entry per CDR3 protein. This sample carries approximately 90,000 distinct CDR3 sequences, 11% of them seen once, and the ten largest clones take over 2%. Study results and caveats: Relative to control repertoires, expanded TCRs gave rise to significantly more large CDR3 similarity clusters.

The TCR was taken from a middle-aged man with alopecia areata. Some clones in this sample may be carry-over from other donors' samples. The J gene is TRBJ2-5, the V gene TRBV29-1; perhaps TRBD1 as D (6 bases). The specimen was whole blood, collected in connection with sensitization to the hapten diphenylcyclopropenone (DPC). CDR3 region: CSVTGIQETQYF. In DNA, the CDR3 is TGCAGCGTTACAGGGATTCAAGAGACCCAGTACTTC.